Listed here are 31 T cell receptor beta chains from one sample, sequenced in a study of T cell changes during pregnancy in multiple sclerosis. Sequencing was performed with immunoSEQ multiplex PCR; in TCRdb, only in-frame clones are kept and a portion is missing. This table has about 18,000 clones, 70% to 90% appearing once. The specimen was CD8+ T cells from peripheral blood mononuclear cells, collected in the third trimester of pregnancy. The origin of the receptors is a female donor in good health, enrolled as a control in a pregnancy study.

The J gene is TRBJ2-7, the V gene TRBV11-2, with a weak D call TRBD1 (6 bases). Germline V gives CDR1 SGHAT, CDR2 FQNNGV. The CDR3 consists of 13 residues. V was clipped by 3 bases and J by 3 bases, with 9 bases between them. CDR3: CASSFGQFYEQYF. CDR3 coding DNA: TGTGCCAGCAGCTTCGGACAGTTCTACGAGCAGTACTTC.

The CDR3: CSVVSHLDEQFF. The CDR3 region has the DNA TGCAGCGTTGTTTCACACCTCGATGAGCAGTTCTTC. The rearrangement joins TRBV29-1 to TRBJ2-1; D unclear. Trimming stripped 4 bases from V and 8 bases from J, with 12 bases between. Per germline, CDR1 SQVTM and CDR2 ANQGSEA. The CDR3 totals 12 residues.

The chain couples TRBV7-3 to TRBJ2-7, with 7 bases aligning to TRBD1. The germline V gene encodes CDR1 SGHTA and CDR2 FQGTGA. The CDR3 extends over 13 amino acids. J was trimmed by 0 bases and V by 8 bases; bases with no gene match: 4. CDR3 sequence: CASGRDSSYEQYF. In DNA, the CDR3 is TGTGCCAGCGGCCGGGACAGCTCCTACGAGCAGTACTTC.

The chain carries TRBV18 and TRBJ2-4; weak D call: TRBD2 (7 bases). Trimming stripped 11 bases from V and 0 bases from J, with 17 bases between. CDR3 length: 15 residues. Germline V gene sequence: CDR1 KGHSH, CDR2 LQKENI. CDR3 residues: CASTAGGPAKNIQYF. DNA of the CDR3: TGTGCCTCGACGGCCGGGGGGCCAGCCAAAAACATTCAGTACTTC.

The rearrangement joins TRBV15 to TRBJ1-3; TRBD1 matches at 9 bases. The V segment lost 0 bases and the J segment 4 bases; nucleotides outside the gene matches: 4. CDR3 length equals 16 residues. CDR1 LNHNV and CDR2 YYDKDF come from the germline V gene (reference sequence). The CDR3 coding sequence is TGTGCCACCAGCAGAGACCAGGGGACAGGGGGAAACACCATATATTTT. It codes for CATSRDQGTGGNTIYF.

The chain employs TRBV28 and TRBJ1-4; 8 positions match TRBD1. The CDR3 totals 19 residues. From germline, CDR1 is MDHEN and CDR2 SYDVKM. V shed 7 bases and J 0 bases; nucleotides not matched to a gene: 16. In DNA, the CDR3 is TGTGCCAGCACCTCCTGGACAGGGAAGGTTCCCTCAACTAATGAAAAACTGTTTTTT. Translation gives CASTSWTGKVPSTNEKLFF.

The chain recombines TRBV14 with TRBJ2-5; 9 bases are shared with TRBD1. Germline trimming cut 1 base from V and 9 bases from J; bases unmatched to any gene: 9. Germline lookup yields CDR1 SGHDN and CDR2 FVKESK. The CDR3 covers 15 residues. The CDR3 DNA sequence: TGTGCCAGCAGCCAAGTCGGGACAGGGCAAGAAGCCCAGTACTTC. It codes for CASSQVGTGQEAQYF.

The CDR3 DNA reads TGTGCCAGCAGCCAAGAGGGAGTCTACCAAGAGACCCAGTACTTC. This translates into CASSQEGVYQETQYF. This chain connects TRBV4-2 to TRBJ2-5, with D possibly TRBD2 on 5 matching bases. V was clipped by 0 bases and J by 0 bases, with 8 bases between them. Germline V lookup: CDR1 LGHNA, CDR2 YNFKEQ. The CDR3 sequence is 15 residues long.

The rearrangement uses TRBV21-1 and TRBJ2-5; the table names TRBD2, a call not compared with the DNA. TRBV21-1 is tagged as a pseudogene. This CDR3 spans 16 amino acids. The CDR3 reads CAQEPRGGKGQETQYF. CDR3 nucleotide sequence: TGTGCCCAAGAACCAAGGGGAGGGAAAGGACAAGAGACCCAGTACTTC.

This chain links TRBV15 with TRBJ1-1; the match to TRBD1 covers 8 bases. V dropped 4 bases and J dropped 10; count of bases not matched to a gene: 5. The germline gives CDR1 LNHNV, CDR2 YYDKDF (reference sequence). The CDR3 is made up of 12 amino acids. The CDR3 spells CATSTGGRVAFF. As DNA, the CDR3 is TGTGCCACCAGCACAGGGGGCCGGGTAGCTTTCTTT.

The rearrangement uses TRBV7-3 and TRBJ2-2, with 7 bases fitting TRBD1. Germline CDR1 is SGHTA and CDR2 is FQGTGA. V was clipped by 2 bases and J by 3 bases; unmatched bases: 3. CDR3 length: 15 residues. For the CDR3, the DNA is TGTGCCAGCAGCTTACTCGGGACAGACACCGGGGAGCTGTTTTTT. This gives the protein CASSLLGTDTGELFF.

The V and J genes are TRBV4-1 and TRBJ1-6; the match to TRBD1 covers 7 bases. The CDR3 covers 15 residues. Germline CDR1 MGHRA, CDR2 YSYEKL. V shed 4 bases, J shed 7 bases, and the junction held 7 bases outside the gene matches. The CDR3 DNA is TGCGCCAGCAGCCCCGCCGGGACAGAAAATTCACCCCTCCACTTT. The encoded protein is CASSPAGTENSPLHF.

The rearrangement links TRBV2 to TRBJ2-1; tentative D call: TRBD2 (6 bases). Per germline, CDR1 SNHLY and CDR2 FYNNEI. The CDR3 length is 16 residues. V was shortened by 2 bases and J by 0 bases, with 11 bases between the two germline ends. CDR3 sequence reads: CASSERVGGSYNEQFF. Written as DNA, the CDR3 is TGTGCCAGCAGTGAACGAGTGGGGGGCTCCTACAATGAGCAGTTCTTC.

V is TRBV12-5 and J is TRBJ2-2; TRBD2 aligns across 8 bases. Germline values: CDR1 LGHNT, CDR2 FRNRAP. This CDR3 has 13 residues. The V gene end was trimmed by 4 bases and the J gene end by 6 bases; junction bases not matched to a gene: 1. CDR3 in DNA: TGTGCTAGTGGTTCGGGGGGGCCCGGGGAGCTGTTTTTT. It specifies CASGSGGPGELFF.

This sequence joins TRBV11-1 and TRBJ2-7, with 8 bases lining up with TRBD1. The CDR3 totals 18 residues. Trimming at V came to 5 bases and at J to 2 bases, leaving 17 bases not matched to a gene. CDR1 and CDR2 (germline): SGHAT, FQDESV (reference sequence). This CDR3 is CASSLRPGEGTGPYEQYF. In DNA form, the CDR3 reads TGTGCCAGCAGCCTTAGACCAGGAGAAGGGACAGGCCCCTACGAGCAGTACTTC.

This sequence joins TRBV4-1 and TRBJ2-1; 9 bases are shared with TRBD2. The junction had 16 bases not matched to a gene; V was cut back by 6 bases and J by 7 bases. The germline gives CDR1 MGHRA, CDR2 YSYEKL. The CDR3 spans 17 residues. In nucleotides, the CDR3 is TGCGCCAGCAGTAACGCGGGGGGGCCGGGGGGCCTTAATGAGCAGTTCTTC. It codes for CASSNAGGPGGLNEQFF.

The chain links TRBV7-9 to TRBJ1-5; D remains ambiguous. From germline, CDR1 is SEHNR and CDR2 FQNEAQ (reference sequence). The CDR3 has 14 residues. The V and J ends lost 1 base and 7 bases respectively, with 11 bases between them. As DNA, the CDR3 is TGTGCCAGCAGCTTAGAAGGCGGCCCCCAGCCCCAGCATTTT. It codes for CASSLEGGPQPQHF.

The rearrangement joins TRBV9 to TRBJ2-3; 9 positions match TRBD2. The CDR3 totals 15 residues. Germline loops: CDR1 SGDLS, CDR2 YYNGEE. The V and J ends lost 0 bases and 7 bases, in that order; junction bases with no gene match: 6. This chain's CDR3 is CASSVGVSGGYTQYF. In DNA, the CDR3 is TGTGCCAGCAGCGTAGGTGTTAGCGGGGGTTATACGCAGTATTTT.

The CDR3 protein is CASSDSRRGDYNEQFF. As DNA, the CDR3 is TGTGCCAGCAGTGACTCTCGGCGGGGGGATTACAATGAGCAGTTCTTC. The chain links TRBV6-4 to TRBJ2-1, with 8 nucleotides matching TRBD2. The CDR3 has 16 amino acids. Trimming at V came to 0 bases and at J to 4 bases, leaving 5 bases not matched to a gene. Germline loops: CDR1 MRHNA, CDR2 SNTAGT.

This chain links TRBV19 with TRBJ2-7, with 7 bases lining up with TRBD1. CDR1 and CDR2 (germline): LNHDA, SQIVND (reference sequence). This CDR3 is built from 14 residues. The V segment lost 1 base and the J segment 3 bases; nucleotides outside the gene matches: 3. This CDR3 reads CASSIVGDSYEQYF. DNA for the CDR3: TGTGCCAGTAGTATAGTAGGGGACAGCTACGAGCAGTACTTC.

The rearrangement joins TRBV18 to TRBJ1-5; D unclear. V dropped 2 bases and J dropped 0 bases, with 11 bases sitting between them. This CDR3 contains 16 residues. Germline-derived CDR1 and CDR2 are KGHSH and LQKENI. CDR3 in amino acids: CASSPAGLYSNQPQHF. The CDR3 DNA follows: TGTGCCAGCTCACCAGCAGGTTTGTATAGCAATCAGCCCCAGCATTTT.

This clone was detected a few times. The CDR3 loop reads CASTLGQSNEKLFF. The CDR3 bases are TGTGCCAGCACCCTGGGGCAATCCAATGAAAAACTGTTTTTT. The gene calls are TRBV9 and TRBJ1-4, with D possibly being TRBD1 (5 bases). Germline CDR1 reads SGDLS; CDR2 reads YYNGEE. This CDR3 region has 14 residues. Trimming shortened V by 6 bases and J by 5 bases, and 14 bases separated the two germline ends.

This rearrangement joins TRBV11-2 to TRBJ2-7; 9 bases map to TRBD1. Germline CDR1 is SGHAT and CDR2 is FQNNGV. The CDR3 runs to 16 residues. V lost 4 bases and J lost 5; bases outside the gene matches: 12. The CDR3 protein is CASSSLGTGRNNEQYF. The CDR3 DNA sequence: TGTGCCAGCAGCTCCCTCGGGACAGGGAGAAATAACGAGCAGTACTTC. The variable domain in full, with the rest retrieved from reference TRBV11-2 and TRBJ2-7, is EAGVAQSPRYKIIEKRQSVAFWCNPISGHATLYWYQQILGQGPKLLIQFQNNGVVDDSQLPKDRFSAERLKGVDSTLKIQPAKLEDSAVYLCASSSLGTGRNNEQYFGPGTRLTVT.

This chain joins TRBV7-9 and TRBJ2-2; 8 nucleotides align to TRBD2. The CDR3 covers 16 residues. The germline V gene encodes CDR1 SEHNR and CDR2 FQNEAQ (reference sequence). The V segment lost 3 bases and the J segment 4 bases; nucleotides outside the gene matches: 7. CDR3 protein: CASSFTAGGGTGELFF. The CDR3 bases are TGTGCCAGCAGCTTTACCGCGGGGGGAGGCACCGGGGAGCTGTTTTTT.

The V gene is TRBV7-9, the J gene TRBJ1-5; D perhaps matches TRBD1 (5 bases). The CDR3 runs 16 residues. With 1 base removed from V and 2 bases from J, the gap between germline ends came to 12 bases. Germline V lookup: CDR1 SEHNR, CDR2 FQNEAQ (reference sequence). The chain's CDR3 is CASSLGGREGNQPQHF. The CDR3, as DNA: TGTGCCAGCAGCTTAGGGGGCAGGGAGGGCAATCAGCCCCAGCATTTT.

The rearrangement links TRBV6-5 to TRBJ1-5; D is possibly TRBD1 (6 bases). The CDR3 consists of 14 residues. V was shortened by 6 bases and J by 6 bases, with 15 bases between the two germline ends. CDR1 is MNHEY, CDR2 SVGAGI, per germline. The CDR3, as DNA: TGTGCCAGCAGCCCACAGGGAGCCGCTCAGCCCCAGCATTTT. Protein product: CASSPQGAAQPQHF.

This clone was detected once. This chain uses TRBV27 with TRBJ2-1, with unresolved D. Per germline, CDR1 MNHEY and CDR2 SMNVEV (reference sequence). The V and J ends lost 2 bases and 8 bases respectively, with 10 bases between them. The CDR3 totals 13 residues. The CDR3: CASSLATVDEQFF. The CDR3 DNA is TGTGCCAGCAGTTTAGCAACGGTCGATGAGCAGTTCTTC.

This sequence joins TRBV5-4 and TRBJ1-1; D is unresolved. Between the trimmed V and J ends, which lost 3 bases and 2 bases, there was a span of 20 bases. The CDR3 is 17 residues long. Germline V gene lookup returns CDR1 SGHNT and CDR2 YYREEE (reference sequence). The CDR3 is CASSSPRGNSLNTEAFF. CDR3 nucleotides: TGTGCCAGCAGCTCCCCTCGGGGAAACTCGCTTAACACTGAAGCTTTCTTT.

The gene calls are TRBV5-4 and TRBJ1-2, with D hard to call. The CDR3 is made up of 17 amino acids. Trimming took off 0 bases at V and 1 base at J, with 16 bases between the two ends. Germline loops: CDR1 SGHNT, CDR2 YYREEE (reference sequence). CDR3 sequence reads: CASSLGAGKLLNYGYTF. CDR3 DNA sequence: TGTGCCAGCAGCTTGGGGGCAGGCAAACTTCTTAACTATGGCTACACCTTC.

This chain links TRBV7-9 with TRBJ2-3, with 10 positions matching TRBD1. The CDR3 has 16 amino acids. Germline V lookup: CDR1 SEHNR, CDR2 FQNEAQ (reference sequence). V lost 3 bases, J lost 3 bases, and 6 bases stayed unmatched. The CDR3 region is CASSLSGQGVTDTQYF. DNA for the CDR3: TGTGCCAGCAGCTTGAGCGGACAGGGGGTAACAGATACGCAGTATTTT.

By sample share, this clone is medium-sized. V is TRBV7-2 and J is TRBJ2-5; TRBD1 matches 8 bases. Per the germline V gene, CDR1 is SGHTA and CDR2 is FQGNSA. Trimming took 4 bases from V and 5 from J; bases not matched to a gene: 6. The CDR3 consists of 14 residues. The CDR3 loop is CASSSGQGYETQYF. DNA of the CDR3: TGTGCCAGCAGCTCCGGACAGGGTTATGAGACCCAGTACTTC.